This TCR beta chain was recorded in a study of shared clonotypes between healthy human individuals. As for the study in general: The study used three CD4 naive, three CD4 memory, two CD8 naive and one CD8 memory plate per donor.

Germline V gene sequence: CDR1 SGHAT, CDR2 FQNNGV. This CDR3 contains 15 residues. The V and J ends lost 5 bases and 5 bases, in that order; junction bases with no gene match: 11. Method: immunoSEQ multiplex PCR; TCRdb's copy keeps in-frame clones and lacks some. In the table there are a few hundred thousand clones, 95% to 97% of which are singletons. V gene TRBV11-2 combines with J gene TRBJ2-5, with TRBD1 matching over 7 bases. The clonotype comes from a man between 25 and 39 years old in good health. Sequencing was done on a sample of memory CD8+ T cells sorted from blood. Subset noted: CD45RO+ cells pooled with CCR7-negative TemRA cells. CDR3: CASSRTTGIRETQYF. CDR3 DNA sequence: TGTGCCAGCAGCCGTACGACAGGGATAAGGGAGACCCAGTACTTC.